Sequencing of this TCR beta chain was carried out in a study of monozygotic twins with inflammatory bowel disease. Study-wide findings and caveats: Healthy twins showed more clonotype sharing with others than IBD patients, especially patients with disease activity.

About this clonotype: Antigen specificity is unknown.

TCRdb reprocessed the 5' RACE reads and reports one entry per CDR3 protein, with no DNA. This sample's clone table lists 310,000 or so distinct CDR3 sequences. This CDR3 is 13 amino acids long. In germline, CDR1 is SQVTM, CDR2 ANQGSEA. The sequencing input was blood. The chain uses TRBV29-1 and TRBJ1-5; TCRdb's D call, TRBD1, is unchecked because there is no DNA. This sequence originates from a human donor with ulcerative colitis or Crohn's disease, or a healthy co-twin of an affected twin (not recorded which). This chain's CDR3 is CSATTGGDQPQHF.